The 10 T cell receptor beta chains in this list originate from one sample, sequenced in a study of blood T cells in healthy people across ages. Primed by a sample-barcoded 5' primer and a J-beta primer mix, a second PCR proceeded for 7 to 11 cycles. TCRdb re-called the 5' RACE reads through MiXCR, storing one row per CDR3 protein. Of 730,000 or so distinct CDR3 sequences in the sample, 35% to 50% were seen once. Source material: blood. The receptors here all came from a man older than 75 in good health.

This chain uses TRBV20-1 with TRBJ2-7; TRBD2 aligns across 10 bases. This CDR3 region has 13 residues. Germline loops: CDR1 DFQATT, CDR2 SNEGSKA (reference sequence). With 6 bases clipped from V and 5 bases from J, the junction kept 7 bases outside the gene matches. The CDR3 DNA sequence: TGCAGTGCCTCTAGCGGGAGTCGAAACGAGCAGTACTTC. This translates into CSASSGSRNEQYF.

This clonotype was seen once. The chain combines TRBV6-5 with TRBJ2-2; 10 nucleotides line up with TRBD2. The CDR3 runs 16 residues. Germline CDR1 and CDR2: MNHEY and SVGAGI. The junction had 6 bases not matched to a gene; V was cut back by 4 bases and J by 4 bases. DNA for the CDR3: TGTGCCAGCAGTTTCAAAGCGGGGGGGACCACCGGGGAGCTGTTTTTT. It translates to CASSFKAGGTTGELFF.

This rearrangement joins TRBV14 to TRBJ2-7; D not resolved. V was cut by 2 bases and J by 1 base, with 9 bases left in between. The length of the CDR3 is 14 residues. CDR1 and CDR2 from the germline V gene are SGHDN and FVKESK. CDR3 region: CASSQRSRSYEQYF. CDR3 sequence (DNA): TGTGCCAGCAGCCAACGCTCTCGGTCCTACGAGCAGTACTTC.

This clonotype was detected only a few times. This chain connects TRBV4-3 to TRBJ2-6; 8 bases map to TRBD1. J gave up 3 bases and V 3 bases, and 7 bases lay outside the gene matches. CDR3 size: 17 residues. CDR1 and CDR2 from the germline V gene are LGHNA and YSLEER. The CDR3 is CASSQRTGSGGANVLTF. The CDR3 DNA reads as TGCGCCAGCAGCCAGAGGACAGGGTCGGGTGGGGCCAACGTCCTGACTTTC.

There are a few counts of this clonotype. This rearrangement joins TRBV7-2 to TRBJ2-3; tentatively, D is TRBD2 (6 bases). Germline V gene data show CDR1 as SGHTA and CDR2 as FQGNSA. CDR3 length: 14 residues. The V end was cut by 7 bases, the J end by 6 bases, with 17 bases between. The CDR3 region is CASTSVGRGDTQYF. The CDR3 region has the DNA TGTGCCAGCACCTCGGTAGGGCGGGGCGATACGCAGTATTTT.

The chain combines TRBV20-1 with TRBJ1-2; 8 bases line up with TRBD1. Germline lookup yields CDR1 DFQATT and CDR2 SNEGSKA (reference sequence). Trimming cost V 8 bases and J 7 bases; bases outside gene matches: 12. This CDR3 has 13 residues. CDR3 residues: CSPDSGTGGGYTF. CDR3 DNA sequence: TGCAGTCCCGATTCCGGGACAGGTGGTGGCTACACCTTC.

This clonotype came up once. One end of the junction is discordant with germline, which a read error may explain. The rearrangement uses TRBV11-2 and TRBJ1-2; the D is unclear. The CDR3 has 13 residues. Germline CDR1 reads SGHAT; CDR2 reads FQNNGV. The CDR3 DNA sequence: TGTGTCAGCTCGAGGGTTCTTAACTATGGCTACACCTTC. Its translation: CVSSRVLNYGYTF. Full variable domain (remainder filled in from reference TRBV11-2 and TRBJ1-2): EAGVAQSPRYKIIEKRQSVAFWCNPISGHATLYWYQQILGQGPKLLIQFQNNGVVDDSQLPKDRFSAERLKGVDSTLKIQPAKLEDSAVYLCVSSRVLNYGYTFGSGTRLTVV.

This clonotype showed up just a few times. The genes are TRBV5-1 and TRBJ2-4, with TRBD1 matching 7 bases. The J call may be in error: the DNA end matches TRBJ2-7 better. The CDR3 is 14 amino acids. The V gene's germline CDR1 is SGHRS and CDR2 YFSETQ. The CDR3 here is CASSYPDRAYEQYF. The CDR3 DNA reads as TGCGCCAGCAGCTACCCAGACAGGGCCTACGAGCAGTACTTC.

The chain is built from TRBV13 and TRBJ1-2; D gene ambiguous. The CDR3 spans 13 residues. The V gene lost 2 bases and the J gene lost 2 bases, with 6 bases spanning the gap. The germline CDR1 and CDR2 sequences are PRHDT and FYEKMQ (reference sequence). Written as DNA, the CDR3 is TGTGCCAGCAGCTTACCACAAAACTATGGCTACACCTTC. Residues: CASSLPQNYGYTF.

This sequence joins TRBV9 and TRBJ2-3; tentatively, D is TRBD2 (5 bases). The CDR3 totals 16 residues. Looked up from germline, CDR1 is SGDLS and CDR2 is YYNGEE. V lost 0 bases to trimming and J lost 1 base, with 12 bases between them. CDR3 in DNA: TGTGCCAGCAGCGTAGCAGTGAGGGATCGCACAGATACGCAGTATTTT. Its protein is CASSVAVRDRTDTQYF.